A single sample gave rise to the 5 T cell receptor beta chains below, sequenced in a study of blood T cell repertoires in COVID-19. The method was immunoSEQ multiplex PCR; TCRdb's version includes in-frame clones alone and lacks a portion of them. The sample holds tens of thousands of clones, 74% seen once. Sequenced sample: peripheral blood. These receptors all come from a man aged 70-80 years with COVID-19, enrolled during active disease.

Written as DNA, the CDR3 is TGCGCCAGCAGCACTGGCAGGGCGGTGAGCACTGAAGCTTTCTTT. Its protein product is CASSTGRAVSTEAFF. The rearrangement joins TRBV5-1 to TRBJ1-1, with a tentative D call TRBD1 (5 bases). Trimming took off 4 bases at V and 4 bases at J, with 17 bases between the two ends. This CDR3 contains 15 residues. Per the germline V gene, CDR1 is SGHRS and CDR2 is YFSETQ.

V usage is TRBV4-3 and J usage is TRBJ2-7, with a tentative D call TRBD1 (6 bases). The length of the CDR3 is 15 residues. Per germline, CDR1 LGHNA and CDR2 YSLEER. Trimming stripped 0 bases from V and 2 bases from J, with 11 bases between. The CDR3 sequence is CASSQETGSAYEQYF. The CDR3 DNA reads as TGCGCCAGCAGCCAAGAAACAGGGTCAGCCTACGAGCAGTACTTC.

CDR3 in amino acids: CASSTLGGQGETQYF. The DNA for the CDR3 is TGTGCCAGTAGTACCCTGGGGGGGCAGGGGGAGACCCAGTACTTC. The chain links TRBV19 to TRBJ2-5, with a possible D match to TRBD2 (7 bases). Trimming stripped 4 bases from V and 5 bases from J, with 17 bases between. Germline CDR1 reads LNHDA; CDR2 reads SQIVND (reference sequence). CDR3 length equals 15 residues.

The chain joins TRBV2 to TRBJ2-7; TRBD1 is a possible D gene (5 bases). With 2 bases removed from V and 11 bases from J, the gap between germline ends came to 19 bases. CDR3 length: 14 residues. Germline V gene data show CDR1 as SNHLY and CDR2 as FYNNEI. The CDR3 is CASSEQPGIPDKYF. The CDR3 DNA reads TGTGCCAGCAGTGAACAGCCAGGGATCCCGGATAAGTACTTC.

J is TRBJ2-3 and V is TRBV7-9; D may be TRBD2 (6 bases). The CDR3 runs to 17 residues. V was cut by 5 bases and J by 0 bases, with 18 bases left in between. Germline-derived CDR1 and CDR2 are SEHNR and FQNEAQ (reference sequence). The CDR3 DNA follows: TGTGCCAGCAGCCGCTTGGCGGGAACCCTTAGCACAGATACGCAGTATTTT. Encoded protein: CASSRLAGTLSTDTQYF.